The 3 T cell receptor beta chains below come from one sample, sequenced in a study of blood T cell repertoires in COVID-19. Clones were sequenced by immunoSEQ multiplex PCR, and TCRdb holds only the in-frame ones, with some missing. Of some 290,000 clones in the sample, roughly nine tenths were seen once. Sequencing was done on a sample of peripheral blood. These receptors were taken from a woman between 25 and 40 years old with COVID-19, enrolled during active disease.

CDR3: CACGLAGGNEQFF. CDR3 nucleotides: TGCGCCTGCGGGCTAGCGGGGGGCAATGAGCAGTTCTTC. The chain uses TRBV10-2 and TRBJ2-1; 11 nucleotides align to TRBD2. J was trimmed by 6 bases and V by 11 bases; bases with no gene match: 6. CDR1 WSHSY and CDR2 SAAADI come from the germline V gene. The CDR3 has 13 amino acids.

This clone came up once. The chain uses TRBV11-2 and TRBJ2-6, with 9 bases aligning to TRBD1. The junction had 11 bases not matched to a gene; V was cut back by 5 bases and J by 3 bases. Germline CDR1 SGHAT, CDR2 FQNNGV. This CDR3 comprises 18 residues. The CDR3 sequence: CASSPRTGEHFGANVLTF. The CDR3 DNA is TGTGCCAGCAGCCCACGGACAGGGGAGCATTTTGGGGCCAACGTCCTGACTTTC.

CDR3 coding DNA: TGTGCCAGCAGCTTGGCCGGAGAATACAATGAGCAGTTCTTC. Translation: CASSLAGEYNEQFF. The chain is built from TRBV5-6 and TRBJ2-1, with D hard to call. The germline V gene encodes CDR1 SGHDT and CDR2 YYEEEE. Trimming took off 0 bases at V and 4 bases at J, with 8 bases between the two ends. This CDR3 has 14 residues.